The clone carrying this T cell receptor (beta chain) was seen a handful of times. Some clones are missing from TCRdb's copy, which holds only in-frame ones; the method was immunoSEQ multiplex PCR. Among about 81,000 clones, about 94% were seen once, and the ten largest hold about 0.37%. The sample is drawn from a study of technical replicates of blood from a few donors. CDR1 SGHRS and CDR2 YFSETQ come from the germline V gene. The V and J ends lost 2 bases and 5 bases respectively, with 16 bases between them. The CDR3 totals 15 residues. The chain uses TRBV5-1 and TRBJ1-2; possible D gene TRBD1, 6 bases. This clonotype originated in a human donor in good health. The specimen sequenced was T cells isolated from PBMCs. CDR3 region: CASSLYHRARYGYTF. Written as DNA, the CDR3 is TGCGCCAGCAGCTTATATCACAGGGCCCGATATGGCTACACCTTC.